One and the same sample provided the 20 T cell receptor beta chains below, sequenced in a study of T cell repertoires in cytomegalovirus infection. TCRdb passed the reads through MiXCR, listing each CDR3 protein once. The sample has roughly 320,000 distinct CDR3 sequences; around 9.6% are singletons. Sequenced: PBMCs. The receptors were sampled from a human donor in good health (CMV status not recorded). Some clones in this sample may be carry-over from other donors' samples.

This clonotype was recorded at least ten times. This rearrangement joins TRBV4-1 to TRBJ1-2; 7 bases fit TRBD1. V was pared by 0 bases and J by 2 bases, with 6 bases of the junction left unmatched. Germline V gene lookup returns CDR1 MGHRA and CDR2 YSYEKL. The CDR3 is 16 amino acids. CDR3 nucleotides: TGCGCCAGCAGCCAAGAAGCAGGGGGACACAACTATGGCTACACCTTC. It codes for CASSQEAGGHNYGYTF.

Ten or more counts support this clonotype. The rearrangement uses TRBV11-1 and TRBJ2-3, with 7 positions matching TRBD2. Germline-derived CDR1 and CDR2 are SGHAT and FQDESV (reference sequence). V lost 5 bases, J lost 1 base, and 6 bases stayed unmatched. This CDR3 has 15 amino acids. CDR3 region: CASSPAGDRTDTQYF. The CDR3 nucleotides read TGTGCCAGCAGCCCGGCGGGGGACCGCACAGATACGCAGTATTTT. Using reference TRBV11-1 and TRBJ2-3 for the parts outside the CDR3, the full variable domain is EAEVAQSPRYKITEKSQAVAFWCDPISGHATLYWYRQILGQGPELLVQFQDESVVDDSQLPKDRFSAERLKGVDSTLKIQPAELGDSAMYLCASSPAGDRTDTQYFGPGTRLTVL.

A few counts support this clonotype. The genes are TRBV7-6 and TRBJ1-2, with 9 bases that match TRBD1. After removal of 5 bases from V and 5 bases from J, the junction contained 9 bases not matched to a gene. This CDR3 has 15 residues. Germline values: CDR1 SGHVS, CDR2 FNYEAQ. CDR3 bases: TGTGCCAGCAGCCCGGGGACAGGGAGGGGGTATGGCTACACCTTC. Its protein is CASSPGTGRGYGYTF.

This clonotype was counted between two and nine times. The V gene is TRBV27, the J gene TRBJ2-7; either TRBD1 or TRBD2 may fit D (5 bases each). V shed 4 bases and J shed 4 bases, with 17 bases lying between them. Per the germline V gene, CDR1 is MNHEY and CDR2 is SMNVEV (reference sequence). The CDR3 consists of 15 residues. The DNA of the CDR3 is TGTGCCAGCAGTTACACCGGGACCAGCATTTACGAGCAGTACTTC. It yields the protein CASSYTGTSIYEQYF.

This clonotype has a count of ten or more. V usage is TRBV6-2 or TRBV6-3 and J usage is TRBJ2-7, with 9 nucleotides matching TRBD2. Losses at the gene ends were 6 bases for V and 0 bases for J; bases not matched to a gene: 3. Germline CDR1 and CDR2: MNHEY and SVGEGT. CDR3 size: 14 residues. This chain's CDR3 is CASRQTSGSYEQYV. The CDR3 DNA sequence: TGTGCCAGCAGGCAGACTAGCGGCTCCTACGAGCAGTACGTC.

The rearrangement uses TRBV29-1 and TRBJ1-3, with TRBD1 matching over 7 bases. Unmatched junction bases numbered 9, after V lost 6 bases and J lost 4 bases. Germline V CDR1 and CDR2: SQVTM, ANQGSEA. The CDR3 contains 14 residues. CDR3 sequence (DNA): TGCAGCGTCGACGACAGGGAAAGGGGAAACACCATATATTTT. It is translated as CSVDDRERGNTIYF.

This sequence joins TRBV5-1 and TRBJ2-3; D might be TRBD1 (5 bases). CDR1 and CDR2 from the germline V gene are SGHRS and YFSETQ. The CDR3 covers 15 residues. The germline V and J ends were trimmed by 1 base and 0 bases, with 9 bases remaining between them. The CDR3 sequence: CASSLNDRSTDTQYF. The CDR3 DNA is TGCGCCAGCAGCTTGAATGACAGAAGCACAGATACGCAGTATTTT.

This clonotype was detected a few times. V and J are TRBV20-1 and TRBJ2-1; tentatively, D is TRBD1 or TRBD2 (5 bases each). Germline CDR1 is DFQATT and CDR2 is SNEGSKA (reference sequence). The length of the CDR3 is 15 residues. V was cut by 5 bases and J by 6 bases, with 20 bases left in between. CDR3 nucleotide sequence: TGCAGTGCTCTTTGGGACGGAAAATCCCGCAATGAGCAGTTCTTC. This codes for CSALWDGKSRNEQFF.

This clonotype was seen ten or more times. The V and J genes are TRBV5-6 and TRBJ2-7; D gene uncertain. V lost 0 bases to trimming and J lost 1 base, with 11 bases between them. The CDR3 is 15 amino acids. The germline gives CDR1 SGHDT, CDR2 YYEEEE. CDR3: CASSLEGMESYEQYV. The CDR3 DNA reads TGTGCCAGCAGCTTGGAAGGGATGGAGTCCTACGAGCAGTACGTC.

In this sample, this clonotype turned up a few times. The chain uses TRBV20-1 and TRBJ2-7, with a weak D call TRBD1 (6 bases). The CDR3 contains 14 residues. Trimming stripped 4 bases from V and 2 bases from J, with 15 bases between. From germline, CDR1 is DFQATT and CDR2 SNEGSKA (reference sequence). The CDR3 bases are TGCAGTGCTATTCCCGACAGGAATACCTACGAGCAGTACTTC. It is translated as CSAIPDRNTYEQYF.

This chain connects TRBV20-1 to TRBJ1-5; D is undetermined. Germline CDR1 reads DFQATT; CDR2 reads SNEGSKA (reference sequence). Trimming took 6 bases from V and 0 from J, leaving 15 bases between them. The CDR3 is 15 amino acids. The CDR3 bases are TGCAGTGCCAACCCACCGGGTTATAGCAATCAGCCCCAGCATTTT. Protein: CSANPPGYSNQPQHF.

This clonotype occurred many times. The V call is TRBV28, the J call TRBJ1-1; D not certain. Germline CDR1 is MDHEN and CDR2 is SYDVKM. The CDR3 runs to 15 residues. V lost 5 bases and J 0 bases, leaving 13 bases between the germline ends. The CDR3: CASSVPGNLNTEAFF. CDR3 nucleotides: TGTGCCAGCAGTGTTCCCGGGAATTTGAACACTGAAGCTTTCTTT. Supplemented by reference TRBV28 and TRBJ1-1, the full variable domain reads DVKVTQSSRYLVKRTGEKVFLECVQDMDHENMFWYRQDPGLGLRLIYFSYDVKMKEKGDIPEGYSVSREKKERFSLILESASTNQTSMYLCASSVPGNLNTEAFFGQGTRLTVV.

The V call is TRBV20-1, the J call TRBJ1-1; tentatively, D is TRBD1 (5 bases). Trimming took off 7 bases at V and 1 base at J, with 13 bases between the two ends. Germline CDR1 DFQATT, CDR2 SNEGSKA (reference sequence). CDR3 length equals 13 residues. The CDR3 DNA sequence: TGCAGTGGCCGGGACGGGGGGAACACTGAAGCTTTCTTT. It codes for CSGRDGGNTEAFF.

This clonotype was recorded at least ten times. This chain joins TRBV12-3 or TRBV12-4 and TRBJ1-2; a possible D gene is TRBD1 (6 bases). V lost 5 bases and J 0 bases, leaving 13 bases between the germline ends. CDR3 length equals 15 residues. In DNA, the CDR3 is TGTGCCAGCAGTCCAGGGACATACCCTAACTATGGCTACACCTTC. Translating gives CASSPGTYPNYGYTF.

This clonotype was picked up many times. The CDR3 nucleotides read TGCGCCAGCAGCTTGAGCAACATGAACACTGAAGCTTTCTTT. Translating gives CASSLSNMNTEAFF. The chain joins TRBV5-1 to TRBJ1-1; no firm D call. Germline V gene lookup returns CDR1 SGHRS and CDR2 YFSETQ. CDR3 length: 14 amino acids. V gave up 1 base and J gave up 0 bases, with 7 bases separating them.

The V call is TRBV6-5, the J call TRBJ1-1; 7 bases line up with TRBD1. Looked up from germline, CDR1 is MNHEY and CDR2 is SVGAGI. Germline trimming cut 7 bases from V and 5 bases from J; bases unmatched to any gene: 10. The CDR3 is 14 amino acids. CDR3 in DNA: TGTGCCAGCACTTTCTCAGGGGGGGTGACTGAAGCTTTCTTT. This encodes CASTFSGGVTEAFF.

This clonotype was picked up many times. The gene calls are TRBV19 and TRBJ1-1, with a weak D call TRBD1 (5 bases). The CDR3 loop spans 14 amino acids. Per germline, CDR1 LNHDA and CDR2 SQIVND (reference sequence). V gave up 6 bases and J gave up 0 bases, with 11 bases separating them. The CDR3 DNA is TGTGCCAGTAGGCAGGGCAGGGTGAACACTGAAGCTTTCTTT. Protein product: CASRQGRVNTEAFF.

There are many counts of this clonotype. V gene TRBV29-1 combines with J gene TRBJ2-4; 10 bases are a match to TRBD1. V shed 3 bases, J shed 3 bases, and the junction held 5 bases outside the gene matches. Looked up from germline, CDR1 is SQVTM and CDR2 is ANQGSEA. The CDR3 totals 15 residues. CDR3 residues: CSVDLTGGSKNIQYF. For the CDR3, the DNA is TGCAGCGTTGATCTGACAGGGGGCAGCAAAAACATTCAGTACTTC.

This clonotype was picked up a small number of times. This chain joins TRBV19 and TRBJ1-6; 9 bases map to TRBD1. Trimming at V came to 9 bases and at J to 1 base, leaving 10 bases not matched to a gene. CDR3 size: 17 residues. Germline loops: CDR1 LNHDA, CDR2 SQIVND (reference sequence). The CDR3 protein is CASARDRDLSYNSPLHF. CDR3 DNA: TGTGCCAGCGCCAGGGACAGGGATTTGTCCTATAATTCACCCCTCCACTTT.

This clonotype was seen many times. This chain links TRBV6-6 with TRBJ2-6, with D tentatively TRBD1 (6 bases). There are 16 residues in the CDR3. V lost 7 bases and J 0 bases, leaving 13 bases between the germline ends. Germline-derived CDR1 and CDR2 are MNHNY and SVGAGI (reference sequence). The CDR3 bases are TGTGCCAGCACTTGGACAGCGAACTCTGGGGCCAACGTCCTGACTTTC. Its translation is CASTWTANSGANVLTF.